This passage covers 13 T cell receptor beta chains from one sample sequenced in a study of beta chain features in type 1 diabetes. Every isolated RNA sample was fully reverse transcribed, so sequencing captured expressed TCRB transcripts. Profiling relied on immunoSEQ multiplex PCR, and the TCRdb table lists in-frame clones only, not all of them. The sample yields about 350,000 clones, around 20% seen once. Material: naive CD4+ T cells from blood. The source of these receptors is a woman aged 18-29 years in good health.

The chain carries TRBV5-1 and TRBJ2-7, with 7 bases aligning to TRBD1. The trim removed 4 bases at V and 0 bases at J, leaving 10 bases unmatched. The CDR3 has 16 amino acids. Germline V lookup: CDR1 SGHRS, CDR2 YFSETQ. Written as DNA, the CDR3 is TGCGCCAGCAGCGGGAAAGGGGGCCTAAGCTCCTACGAGCAGTACTTC. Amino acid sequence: CASSGKGGLSSYEQYF.

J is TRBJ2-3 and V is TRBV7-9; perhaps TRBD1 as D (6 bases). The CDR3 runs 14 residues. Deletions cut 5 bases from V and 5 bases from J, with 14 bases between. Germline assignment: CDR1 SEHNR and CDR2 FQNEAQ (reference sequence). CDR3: CASSIPTGIDTQYF. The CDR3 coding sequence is TGTGCCAGCAGCATCCCGACAGGTATAGATACGCAGTATTTT.

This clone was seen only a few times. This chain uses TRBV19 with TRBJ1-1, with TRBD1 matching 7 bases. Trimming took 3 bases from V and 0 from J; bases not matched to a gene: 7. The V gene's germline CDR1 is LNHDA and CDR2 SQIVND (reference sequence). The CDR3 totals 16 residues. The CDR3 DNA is TGTGCCAGTAGTATTCCGCCCGGGACAGTGAACACTGAAGCTTTCTTT. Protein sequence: CASSIPPGTVNTEAFF. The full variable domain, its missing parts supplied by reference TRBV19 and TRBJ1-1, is DGGITQSPKYLFRKEGQNVTLSCEQNLNHDAMYWYRQDPGQGLRLIYYSQIVNDFQKGDIAEGYSVSREKKESFPLTVTSAQKNPTAFYLCASSIPPGTVNTEAFFGQGTRLTVV.

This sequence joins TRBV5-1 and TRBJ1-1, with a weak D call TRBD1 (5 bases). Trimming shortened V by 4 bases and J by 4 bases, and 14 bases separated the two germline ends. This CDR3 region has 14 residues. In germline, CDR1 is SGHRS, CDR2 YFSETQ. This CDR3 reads CASSGSAGSTEAFF. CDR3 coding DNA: TGCGCCAGCAGCGGCTCGGCAGGGTCCACTGAAGCTTTCTTT.

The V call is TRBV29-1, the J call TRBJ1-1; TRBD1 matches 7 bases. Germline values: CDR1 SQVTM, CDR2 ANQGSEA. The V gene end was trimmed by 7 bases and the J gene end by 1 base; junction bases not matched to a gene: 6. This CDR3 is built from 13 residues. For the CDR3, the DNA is TGCAGCGGCAGAGGACAGGAGAACACTGAAGCTTTCTTT. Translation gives CSGRGQENTEAFF.

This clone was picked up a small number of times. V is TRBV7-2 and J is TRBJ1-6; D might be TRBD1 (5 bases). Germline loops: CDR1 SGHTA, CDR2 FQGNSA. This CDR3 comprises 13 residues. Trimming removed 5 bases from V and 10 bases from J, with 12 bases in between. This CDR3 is CASSTQQDSPLHF. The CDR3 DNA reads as TGTGCCAGCAGCACGCAACAGGACTCACCCCTCCACTTT.

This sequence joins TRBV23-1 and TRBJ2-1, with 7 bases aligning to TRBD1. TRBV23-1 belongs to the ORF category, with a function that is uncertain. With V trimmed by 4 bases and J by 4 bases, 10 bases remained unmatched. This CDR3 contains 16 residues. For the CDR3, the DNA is TGCGCCAGCAGTCCCTACCGACAGGGATGTTACAATGAGCAGTTCTTC. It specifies CASSPYRQGCYNEQFF.

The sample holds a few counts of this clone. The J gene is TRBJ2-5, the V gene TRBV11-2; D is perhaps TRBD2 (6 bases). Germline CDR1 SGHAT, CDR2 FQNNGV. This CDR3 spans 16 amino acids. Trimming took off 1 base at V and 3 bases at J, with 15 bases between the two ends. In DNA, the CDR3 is TGTGCCAGCAGCTTAGCGGTGGGACTTGCTAAAGAGACCCAGTACTTC. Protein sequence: CASSLAVGLAKETQYF.

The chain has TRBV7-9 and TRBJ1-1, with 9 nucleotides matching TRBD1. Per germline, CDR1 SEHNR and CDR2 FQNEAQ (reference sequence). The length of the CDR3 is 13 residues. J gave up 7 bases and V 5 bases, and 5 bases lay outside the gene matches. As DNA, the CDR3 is TGTGCCAGCAGCCGAGGACAGGGGAGTGAAGCTTTCTTT. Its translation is CASSRGQGSEAFF.

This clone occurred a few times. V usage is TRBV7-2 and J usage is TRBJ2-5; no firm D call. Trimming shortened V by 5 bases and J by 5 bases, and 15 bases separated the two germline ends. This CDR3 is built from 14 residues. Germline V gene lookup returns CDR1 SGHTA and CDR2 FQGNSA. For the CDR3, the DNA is TGTGCCAGCAGCCCCCGTCTAGGTCTGGAGACCCAGTACTTC. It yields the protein CASSPRLGLETQYF.

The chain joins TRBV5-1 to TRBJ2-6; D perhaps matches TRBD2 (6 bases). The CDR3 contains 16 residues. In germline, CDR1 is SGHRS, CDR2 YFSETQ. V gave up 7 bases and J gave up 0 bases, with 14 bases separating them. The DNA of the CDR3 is TGCGCCAGCTTCCCGGGACTTATCTCTGGGGCCAACGTCCTGACTTTC. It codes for CASFPGLISGANVLTF.

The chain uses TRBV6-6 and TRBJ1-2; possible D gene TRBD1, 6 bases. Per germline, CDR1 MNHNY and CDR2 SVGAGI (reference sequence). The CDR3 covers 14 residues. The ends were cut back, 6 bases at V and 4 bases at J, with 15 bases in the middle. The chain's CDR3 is CASRPTGISYGYTF. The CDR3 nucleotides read TGTGCCAGCAGACCTACAGGGATCAGCTATGGCTACACCTTC.

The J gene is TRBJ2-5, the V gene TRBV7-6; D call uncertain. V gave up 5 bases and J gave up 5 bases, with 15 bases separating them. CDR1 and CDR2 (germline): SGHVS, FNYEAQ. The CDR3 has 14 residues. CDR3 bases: TGTGCCAGCAGCGTGATTTCTCAGAGGGAGACCCAGTACTTC. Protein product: CASSVISQRETQYF.